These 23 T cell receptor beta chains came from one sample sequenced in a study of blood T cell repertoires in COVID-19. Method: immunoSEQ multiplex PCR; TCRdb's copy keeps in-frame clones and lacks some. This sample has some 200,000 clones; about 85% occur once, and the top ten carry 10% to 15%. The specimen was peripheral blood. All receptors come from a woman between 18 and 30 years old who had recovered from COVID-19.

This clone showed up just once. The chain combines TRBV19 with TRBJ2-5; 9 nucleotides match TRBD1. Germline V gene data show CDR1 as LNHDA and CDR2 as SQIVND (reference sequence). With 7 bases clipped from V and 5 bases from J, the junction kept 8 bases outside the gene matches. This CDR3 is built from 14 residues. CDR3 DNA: TGTGCCAGTAAGAAGGACAGGGGAGGTGAGACCCAGTACTTC. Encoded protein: CASKKDRGGETQYF.

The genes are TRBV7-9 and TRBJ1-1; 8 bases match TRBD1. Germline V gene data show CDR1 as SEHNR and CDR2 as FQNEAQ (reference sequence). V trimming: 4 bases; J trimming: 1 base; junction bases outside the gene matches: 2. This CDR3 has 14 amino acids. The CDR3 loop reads CASSSTGGNTEAFF. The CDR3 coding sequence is TGTGCCAGCAGCTCTACAGGGGGGAACACTGAAGCTTTCTTT.

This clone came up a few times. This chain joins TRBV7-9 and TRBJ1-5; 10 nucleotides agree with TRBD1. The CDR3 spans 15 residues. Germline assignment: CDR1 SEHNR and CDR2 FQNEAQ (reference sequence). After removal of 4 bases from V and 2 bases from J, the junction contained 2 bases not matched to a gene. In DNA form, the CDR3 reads TGTGCCAGCAGCTCCGGGACAGGGGGCAATCAGCCCCAGCATTTT. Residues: CASSSGTGGNQPQHF. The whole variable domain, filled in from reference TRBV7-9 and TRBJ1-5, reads DTGVSQNPRHKITKRGQNVTFRCDPISEHNRLYWYRQTLGQGPEFLTYFQNEAQLEKSRLLSDRFSAERPKGSFSTLEIQRTEQGDSAMYLCASSSGTGGNQPQHFGDGTRLSIL.

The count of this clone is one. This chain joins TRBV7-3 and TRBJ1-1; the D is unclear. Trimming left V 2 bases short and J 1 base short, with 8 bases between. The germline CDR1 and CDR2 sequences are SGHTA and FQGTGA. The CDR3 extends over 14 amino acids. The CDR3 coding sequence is TGTGCCAGCAGCTTATCACCCGGGAACACTGAAGCTTTCTTT. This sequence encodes CASSLSPGNTEAFF.

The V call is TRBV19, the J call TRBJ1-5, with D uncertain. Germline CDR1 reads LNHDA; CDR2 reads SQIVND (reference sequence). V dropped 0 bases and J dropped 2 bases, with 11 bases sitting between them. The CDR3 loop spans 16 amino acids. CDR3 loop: CASSIDHGSGNQPQHF. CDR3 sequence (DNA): TGTGCCAGTAGTATAGATCACGGTAGTGGCAATCAGCCCCAGCATTTT.

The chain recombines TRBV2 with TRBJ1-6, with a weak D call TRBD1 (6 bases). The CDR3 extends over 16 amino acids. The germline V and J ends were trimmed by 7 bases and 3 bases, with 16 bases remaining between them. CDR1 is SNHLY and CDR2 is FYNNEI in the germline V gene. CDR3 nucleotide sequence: TGTGCCAGCACCTTTAGAGGACAGAACTATAATTCACCCCTCCACTTT. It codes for CASTFRGQNYNSPLHF.

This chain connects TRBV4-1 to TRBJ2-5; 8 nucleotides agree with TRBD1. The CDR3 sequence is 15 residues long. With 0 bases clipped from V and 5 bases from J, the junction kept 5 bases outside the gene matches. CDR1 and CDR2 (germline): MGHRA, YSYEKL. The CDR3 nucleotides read TGCGCCAGCAGCCAAGATAGGACAGGGTGGGAGACCCAGTACTTC. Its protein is CASSQDRTGWETQYF.

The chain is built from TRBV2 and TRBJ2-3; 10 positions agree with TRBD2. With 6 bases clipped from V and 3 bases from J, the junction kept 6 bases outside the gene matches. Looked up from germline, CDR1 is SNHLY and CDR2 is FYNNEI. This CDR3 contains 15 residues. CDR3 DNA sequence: TGTGCCAGCAGCCCTAGCGGGAGATGGACAGATACGCAGTATTTT. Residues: CASSPSGRWTDTQYF.

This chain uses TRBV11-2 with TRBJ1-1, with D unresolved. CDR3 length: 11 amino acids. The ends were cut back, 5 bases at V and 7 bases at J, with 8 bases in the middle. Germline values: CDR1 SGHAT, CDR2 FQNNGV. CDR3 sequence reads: CASSAHGEAFF. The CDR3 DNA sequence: TGTGCCAGCAGCGCCCACGGTGAAGCTTTCTTT.

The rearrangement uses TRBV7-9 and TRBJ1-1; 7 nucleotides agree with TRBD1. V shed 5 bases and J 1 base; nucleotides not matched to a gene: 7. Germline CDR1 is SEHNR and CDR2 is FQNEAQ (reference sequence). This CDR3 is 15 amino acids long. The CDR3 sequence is CASSPQGQKNTEAFF. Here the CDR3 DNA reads TGTGCCAGCAGCCCCCAGGGACAGAAGAACACTGAAGCTTTCTTT.

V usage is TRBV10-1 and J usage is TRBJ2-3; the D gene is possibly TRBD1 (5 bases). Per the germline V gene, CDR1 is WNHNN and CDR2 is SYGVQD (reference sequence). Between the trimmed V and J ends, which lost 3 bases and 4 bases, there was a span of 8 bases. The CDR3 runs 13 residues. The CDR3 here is CASSDQGSDTQYF. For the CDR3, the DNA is TGCGCCAGCAGTGATCAGGGATCAGATACGCAGTATTTT.

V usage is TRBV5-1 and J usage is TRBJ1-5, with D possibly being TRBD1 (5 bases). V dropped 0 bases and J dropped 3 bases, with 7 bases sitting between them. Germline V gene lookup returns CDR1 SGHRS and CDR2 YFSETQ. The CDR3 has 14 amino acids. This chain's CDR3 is CASSLGGPNQPQHF. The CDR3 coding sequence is TGCGCCAGCAGCTTGGGGGGCCCCAATCAGCCCCAGCATTTT. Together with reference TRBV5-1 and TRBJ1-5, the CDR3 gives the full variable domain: KAGVTQTPRYLIKTRGQQVTLSCSPISGHRSVSWYQQTPGQGLQFLFEYFSETQRNKGNFPGRFSGRQFSNSRSEMNVSTLELGDSALYLCASSLGGPNQPQHFGDGTRLSIL.

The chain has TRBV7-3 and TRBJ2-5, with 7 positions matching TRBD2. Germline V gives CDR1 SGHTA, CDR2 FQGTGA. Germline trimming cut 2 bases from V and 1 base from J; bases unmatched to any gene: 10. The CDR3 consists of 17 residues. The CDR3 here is CASSLGPSGRIQETQYF. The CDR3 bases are TGTGCCAGCAGCTTAGGTCCTAGCGGAAGGATCCAAGAGACCCAGTACTTC.

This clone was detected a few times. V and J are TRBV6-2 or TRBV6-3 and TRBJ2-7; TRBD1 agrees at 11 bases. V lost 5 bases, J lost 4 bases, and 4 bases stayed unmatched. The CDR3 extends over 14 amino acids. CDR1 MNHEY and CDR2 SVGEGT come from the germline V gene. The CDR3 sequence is CASSKDRGRYEQYF. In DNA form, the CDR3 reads TGTGCCAGCAGTAAGGACAGGGGGCGATACGAGCAGTACTTC.

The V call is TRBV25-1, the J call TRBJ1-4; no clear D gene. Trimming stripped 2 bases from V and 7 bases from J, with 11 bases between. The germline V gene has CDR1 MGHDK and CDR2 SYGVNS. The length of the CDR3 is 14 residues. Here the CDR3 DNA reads TGTGCCAGCAGTGAACGGGAGGTTAGTGAAAAACTGTTTTTT. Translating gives CASSEREVSEKLFF.

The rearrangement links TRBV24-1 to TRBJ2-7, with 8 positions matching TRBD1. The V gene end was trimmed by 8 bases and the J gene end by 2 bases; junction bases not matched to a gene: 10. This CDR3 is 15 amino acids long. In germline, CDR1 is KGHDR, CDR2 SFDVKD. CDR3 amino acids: CATNLRDRRPYEQYF. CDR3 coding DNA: TGTGCCACCAACCTCCGGGACAGGCGTCCCTACGAGCAGTACTTC.

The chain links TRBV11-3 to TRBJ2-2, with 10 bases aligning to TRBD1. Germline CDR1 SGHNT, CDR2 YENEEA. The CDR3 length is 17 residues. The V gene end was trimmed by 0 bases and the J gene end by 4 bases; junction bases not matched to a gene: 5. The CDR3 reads CASSLDGQGVGTGELFF. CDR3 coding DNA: TGTGCCAGCAGCTTAGACGGACAGGGGGTTGGCACCGGGGAGCTGTTTTTT.

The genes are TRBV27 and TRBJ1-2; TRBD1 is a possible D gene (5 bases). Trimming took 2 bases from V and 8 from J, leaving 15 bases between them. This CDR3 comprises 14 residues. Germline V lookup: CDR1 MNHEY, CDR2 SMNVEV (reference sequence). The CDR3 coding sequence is TGTGCCAGCAGTTTACGCGAAGGGGTTAACGGCTACACCTTC. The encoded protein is CASSLREGVNGYTF.

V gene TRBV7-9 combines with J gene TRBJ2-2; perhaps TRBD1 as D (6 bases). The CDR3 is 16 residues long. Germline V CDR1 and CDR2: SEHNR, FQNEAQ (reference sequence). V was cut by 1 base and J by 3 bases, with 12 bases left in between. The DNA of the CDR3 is TGTGCCAGCAGCTTAGGGAGACAGGCGTACACCGGGGAGCTGTTTTTT. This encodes CASSLGRQAYTGELFF. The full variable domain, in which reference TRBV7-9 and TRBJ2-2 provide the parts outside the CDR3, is DTGVSQNPRHKITKRGQNVTFRCDPISEHNRLYWYRQTLGQGPEFLTYFQNEAQLEKSRLLSDRFSAERPKGSFSTLEIQRTEQGDSAMYLCASSLGRQAYTGELFFGEGSRLTVL.

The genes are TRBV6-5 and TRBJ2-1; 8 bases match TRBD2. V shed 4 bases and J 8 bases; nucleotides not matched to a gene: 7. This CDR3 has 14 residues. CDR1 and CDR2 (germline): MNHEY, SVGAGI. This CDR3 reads CASSLAGGKDEQFF. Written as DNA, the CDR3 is TGTGCCAGCAGTTTGGCGGGAGGCAAGGATGAGCAGTTCTTC.

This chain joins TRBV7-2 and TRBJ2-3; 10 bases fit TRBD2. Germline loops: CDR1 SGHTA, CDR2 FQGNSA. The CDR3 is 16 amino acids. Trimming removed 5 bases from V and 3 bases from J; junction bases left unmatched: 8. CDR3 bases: TGTGCCAGCAGCCTCTTAGCGGGAGGAGGGACAGATACGCAGTATTTT. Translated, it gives CASSLLAGGGTDTQYF. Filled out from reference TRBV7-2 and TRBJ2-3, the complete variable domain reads GAGVSQSPSNKVTEKGKDVELRCDPISGHTALYWYRQSLGQGLEFLIYFQGNSAPDKSGLPSDRFSAERTGGSVSTLTIQRTQQEDSAVYLCASSLLAGGGTDTQYFGPGTRLTVL.

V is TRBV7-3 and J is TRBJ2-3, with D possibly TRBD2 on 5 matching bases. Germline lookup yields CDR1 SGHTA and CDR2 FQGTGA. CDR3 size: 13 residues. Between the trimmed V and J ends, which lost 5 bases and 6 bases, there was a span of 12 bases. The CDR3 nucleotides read TGTGCCAGCAGCATTACGATAGCGGATACGCAGTATTTT. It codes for CASSITIADTQYF.

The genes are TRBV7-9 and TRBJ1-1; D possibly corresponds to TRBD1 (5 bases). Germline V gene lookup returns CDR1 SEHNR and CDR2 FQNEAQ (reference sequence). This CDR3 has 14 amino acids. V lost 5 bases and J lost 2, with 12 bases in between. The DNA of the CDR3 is TGTGCCAGCAGCCCCGCCGGGGGAAACACTGAAGCTTTCTTT. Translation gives CASSPAGGNTEAFF.